The 30 T cell receptor beta chains given below trace back to one sample, sequenced in a study of cytomegalovirus exposure and HLA in healthy donors (dated by TCRdb to the late 2010s). The method behind the library was the immunoSEQ multiplex PCR assay. For the multiplex PCR, a mixture combining 60 forward primers for TCR Vbeta segments and 13 reverse primers for TCR Jbeta segments was used. This is the immuneACCESS table as TCRdb keeps it, with only in-frame sequences that have V and J called. A part of the clones is gone; compared with another copy, unresolved V genes explain less than half, and the rest is unexplained. In this sample the table shows around 130,000 clones, around 85% of which occur a single time. About 6.7% of the sample lies in the top ten. Sequenced material: PBMCs. Receptor source: a woman in her 30s in good health and CMV-seropositive.

This clone was seen a handful of times. This rearrangement joins TRBV6-1 to TRBJ2-7; 9 bases are shared with TRBD1. Germline V gene lookup returns CDR1 MNHNS and CDR2 SASEGT. This CDR3 contains 15 residues. With 3 bases clipped from V and 2 bases from J, the junction kept 5 bases outside the gene matches. The CDR3 DNA is TGTGCCAGCAGTGATTACAGGGGGCCTCCCTACGAGCAGTACTTC. Amino acid sequence: CASSDYRGPPYEQYF.

The DNA of the CDR3 is TGTGCCAGCTCACCAGGACTAAGGGAGACCCAGTACTTC. Its translation is CASSPGLRETQYF. J is TRBJ2-5 and V is TRBV18; D perhaps matches TRBD2 (6 bases). The germline V gene encodes CDR1 KGHSH and CDR2 LQKENI. Trimming left V 2 bases short and J 5 bases short, with 9 bases between. This CDR3 is 13 amino acids long.

This clone was seen more than once but under ten times. The V gene is TRBV27, the J gene TRBJ2-7; 7 bases map to TRBD1. Unmatched junction bases numbered 7, after V lost 8 bases and J lost 6 bases. Germline loops: CDR1 MNHEY, CDR2 SMNVEV (reference sequence). The CDR3 length is 12 residues. CDR3 region: CASGRTGSEQYF. The DNA for the CDR3 is TGTGCCAGCGGGCGGACAGGTAGCGAGCAGTACTTC.

The rearrangement uses TRBV6-4 and TRBJ1-5; TRBD1 agrees at 10 bases. The CDR3 runs to 17 residues. J was trimmed by 8 bases and V by 8 bases; bases with no gene match: 18. The V gene's germline CDR1 is MRHNA and CDR2 SNTAGT. Here the CDR3 reads CASSSEGDRGGGKPQHF. The CDR3 nucleotides are TGTGCCAGCTCATCCGAAGGGGACAGGGGTGGAGGGAAGCCCCAGCATTTT.

The V and J genes are TRBV5-4 and TRBJ2-5, with TRBD2 matching over 12 bases. Per the germline V gene, CDR1 is SGHNT and CDR2 is YYREEE (reference sequence). The V gene end was trimmed by 2 bases and the J gene end by 1 base; junction bases not matched to a gene: 6. There are 17 residues in the CDR3. The CDR3 loop is CASSFRTSGAPQETQYF. The CDR3 nucleotides read TGTGCCAGCAGCTTCAGGACTAGCGGGGCCCCCCAAGAGACCCAGTACTTC.

CDR3 loop: CASSELWSGVAGANGELFF. The CDR3 DNA follows: TGTGCCAGCAGTGAATTATGGTCCGGGGTAGCGGGAGCTAACGGGGAGCTGTTTTTT. J is TRBJ2-2 and V is TRBV2, with TRBD2 matching 9 bases. The germline gives CDR1 SNHLY, CDR2 FYNNEI. This CDR3 is 19 amino acids long. The V gene end was trimmed by 2 bases and the J gene end by 7 bases; junction bases not matched to a gene: 17.

This chain uses TRBV28 with TRBJ2-7; possibly TRBD1 for D (7 bases). There are 15 residues in the CDR3. Trimming stripped 8 bases from V and 3 bases from J, with 20 bases between. Germline CDR1 MDHEN, CDR2 SYDVKM. The CDR3 DNA is TGTGCCAGCCTAAGTGGAGGGGGCTCCAGCTACGAGCAGTACTTC. Protein sequence: CASLSGGGSSYEQYF.

The rearrangement joins TRBV6-6 to TRBJ1-1; D uncertain. Trimming took 5 bases from V and 6 from J, leaving 19 bases between them. CDR1 MNHNY and CDR2 SVGAGI come from the germline V gene (reference sequence). This CDR3 has 15 amino acids. The CDR3 is CASSPPVGLLAEAFF. The CDR3 region has the DNA TGTGCCAGCAGTCCGCCCGTTGGGCTCTTAGCTGAAGCTTTCTTT.

V usage is TRBV15 and J usage is TRBJ2-5; D remains unclear. TRBJ2-7 explains the end of the DNA better; the J call may be wrong. The CDR3 is made up of 15 amino acids. Per the germline V gene, CDR1 is LNHNV and CDR2 is YYDKDF (reference sequence). CDR3 sequence: CATSRVHATSYEQYF. In DNA form, the CDR3 reads TGTGCCACCAGCAGAGTCCACGCAACCTCCTACGAGCAGTACTTC.

The gene calls are TRBV28 and TRBJ1-4, with D possibly being TRBD1 (5 bases). This CDR3 region has 16 residues. V lost 8 bases and J 0 bases, leaving 16 bases between the germline ends. Germline loops: CDR1 MDHEN, CDR2 SYDVKM. The CDR3 region is CASRGVHPATNEKLFF. The CDR3, as DNA: TGTGCCAGCCGGGGGGTCCACCCTGCAACTAATGAAAAACTGTTTTTT.

The rearrangement links TRBV2 to TRBJ1-2; D is perhaps TRBD1 (6 bases). Germline V gene sequence: CDR1 SNHLY, CDR2 FYNNEI. Between the trimmed V and J ends, which lost 6 bases and 5 bases, there was a span of 16 bases. The CDR3 has 14 amino acids. The CDR3, as DNA: TGTGCCAGCAGCTCAGGGTATCAGGGGTATGGCTACACCTTC. Its translation is CASSSGYQGYGYTF.

The chain links TRBV30 to TRBJ2-5; D not resolved. CDR3 length equals 13 residues. Between the trimmed V and J ends, which lost 2 bases and 4 bases, there was a span of 11 bases. CDR1 and CDR2 (germline): GTSNPN, SVGIG (reference sequence). The CDR3 sequence is CAWSPDLGETQYF. DNA for the CDR3: TGTGCCTGGAGTCCCGACTTGGGAGAGACCCAGTACTTC.

Only a few counts were recorded for this clone. The V and J genes are TRBV6-1 and TRBJ1-5; the match to TRBD1 covers 7 bases. The junction had 4 bases not matched to a gene; V was cut back by 2 bases and J by 3 bases. Germline CDR1 and CDR2: MNHNS and SASEGT. CDR3 length: 15 amino acids. The CDR3 bases are TGTGCCAGCAGTGAATTAACAGGGGTCAATCAGCCCCAGCATTTT. Protein product: CASSELTGVNQPQHF.

V gene TRBV28 combines with J gene TRBJ1-5, with D possibly matching TRBD1 (6 bases). Germline V gives CDR1 MDHEN, CDR2 SYDVKM. The CDR3 contains 14 residues. Trimming took 6 bases from V and 4 from J, leaving 13 bases between them. The CDR3 coding sequence is TGTGCCAGCAGCCTGGGGGGGGCGAATCAGCCCCAGCATTTT. Encoded protein: CASSLGGANQPQHF.

This clone occurred once. The chain is built from TRBV7-8 and TRBJ1-6, with 7 bases identical to TRBD1. The length of the CDR3 is 15 residues. The germline V gene encodes CDR1 SGHVS and CDR2 FQNEAQ. Trimming cost V 8 bases and J 9 bases; bases outside gene matches: 13. The CDR3 DNA is TGTGCCAGCTCCTTGACGGCACAGGGGATTTCACCCCTCCACTTT. This codes for CASSLTAQGISPLHF.

The chain is built from TRBV30 and TRBJ2-2, with a possible D match to TRBD2 (6 bases). Germline CDR1 GTSNPN, CDR2 SVGIG (reference sequence). This CDR3 comprises 15 residues. The V and J ends lost 5 bases and 8 bases respectively, with 21 bases between them. CDR3 nucleotide sequence: TGTGCCTGGTTGGAGAAGGCGGCGGGGTGGGGGGAGCTGTTTTTT. Residues: CAWLEKAAGWGELFF. Based on the CDR3 plus reference TRBV30 and TRBJ2-2, the full variable domain is SQTIHQWPATLVQPVGSPLSLECTVEGTSNPNLYWYRQAAGRGLQLLFYSVGIGQISSEVPQNLSASRPQDRQFILSSKKLLLSDSGFYLCAWLEKAAGWGELFFGEGSRLTVL.

The V call is TRBV5-1, the J call TRBJ2-7; TRBD2 matches 7 bases. The CDR3 runs to 13 residues. Germline V CDR1 and CDR2: SGHRS, YFSETQ. V was clipped by 5 bases and J by 5 bases; unmatched bases: 7. The CDR3 coding sequence is TGCGCCAGCAGTTCCCGGACTAGGGACGAGCAGTACTTC. The encoded protein is CASSSRTRDEQYF.

The V call is TRBV5-1, the J call TRBJ2-7; maybe TRBD1 (5 bases). V was cut by 4 bases and J by 5 bases, with 16 bases left in between. This CDR3 spans 14 amino acids. Germline assignment: CDR1 SGHRS and CDR2 YFSETQ. CDR3 loop: CASSPRQGQNEQYF. The CDR3 DNA sequence: TGCGCCAGCAGCCCCCGCCAGGGTCAGAACGAGCAGTACTTC.

The V gene is TRBV5-1, the J gene TRBJ1-4, with D possibly being TRBD1 (6 bases). The germline V gene has CDR1 SGHRS and CDR2 YFSETQ. The CDR3 has 16 amino acids. V was cut by 0 bases and J by 0 bases, with 9 bases left in between. This CDR3 reads CASSLGQGPTNEKLFF. The DNA of the CDR3 is TGCGCCAGCAGCTTGGGCCAGGGGCCAACTAATGAAAAACTGTTTTTT.

Concerning this clone itself: Other DNA sequences within the sample encode an identical CDR3. The chain is built from TRBV7-9 and TRBJ2-7, with unresolved D. Germline-derived CDR1 and CDR2 are SEHNR and FQNEAQ (reference sequence). Trimming left V 0 bases short and J 3 bases short, with 9 bases between. The CDR3 extends over 14 amino acids. CDR3 in amino acids: CASSLAGQNYEQYF. CDR3 nucleotides: TGTGCCAGCAGCTTAGCTGGGCAGAACTACGAGCAGTACTTC.

The chain has TRBV2 and TRBJ2-2, with D unclear. The CDR3 contains 13 residues. V lost 1 base, J lost 6 bases, and 6 bases lay in between. CDR1 and CDR2 (germline): SNHLY, FYNNEI. DNA for the CDR3: TGTGCCAGCAGTGAAGTGAGCGCCGGGGAGCTGTTTTTT. As protein: CASSEVSAGELFF.

The V and J genes are TRBV19 and TRBJ2-5; TRBD2 matches at 7 bases. Germline CDR1 and CDR2: LNHDA and SQIVND (reference sequence). CDR3 length equals 16 residues. J gave up 0 bases and V 3 bases, and 7 bases lay outside the gene matches. DNA of the CDR3: TGTGCCAGTAGTATGGGAGGGGCGGCGTACCAAGAGACCCAGTACTTC. Residues: CASSMGGAAYQETQYF. The whole variable domain, filled in from reference TRBV19 and TRBJ2-5, reads DGGITQSPKYLFRKEGQNVTLSCEQNLNHDAMYWYRQDPGQGLRLIYYSQIVNDFQKGDIAEGYSVSREKKESFPLTVTSAQKNPTAFYLCASSMGGAAYQETQYFGPGTRLLVL.

This rearrangement joins TRBV30 to TRBJ2-5, with 7 bases that match TRBD2. Germline-derived CDR1 and CDR2 are GTSNPN and SVGIG (reference sequence). The CDR3 is 16 residues long. J lost 1 base, V lost 4 bases, and 12 bases had no gene match. The CDR3 here is CAWTLHGLGPQETQYF. The CDR3, as DNA: TGTGCCTGGACACTCCATGGACTAGGACCCCAAGAGACCCAGTACTTC.

This chain uses TRBV10-1 with TRBJ2-7; tentative D call: TRBD1 (5 bases). The germline V gene has CDR1 WNHNN and CDR2 SYGVQD (reference sequence). CDR3 size: 12 residues. Between the trimmed V and J ends, which lost 8 bases and 6 bases, there was a span of 14 bases. The CDR3 sequence: CASGKDTFEQYF. DNA of the CDR3: TGCGCCAGCGGAAAGGACACGTTCGAGCAGTACTTC.

Comment on this clone: The sample carries other DNA sequences with the same CDR3. The chain's CDR3 is CASSSLEAGELFF. Written as DNA, the CDR3 is TGCGCCAGCAGCAGCCTAGAAGCCGGGGAGCTGTTTTTT. The V gene is TRBV5-1, the J gene TRBJ2-2; D unclear. Germline-derived CDR1 and CDR2 are SGHRS and YFSETQ. The V and J ends lost 4 bases and 6 bases respectively, with 10 bases between them. CDR3 length: 13 residues. Complete variable domain (other parts from reference TRBV5-1 and TRBJ2-2): KAGVTQTPRYLIKTRGQQVTLSCSPISGHRSVSWYQQTPGQGLQFLFEYFSETQRNKGNFPGRFSGRQFSNSRSEMNVSTLELGDSALYLCASSSLEAGELFFGEGSRLTVL.

This chain links TRBV7-2 with TRBJ2-7, with 14 bases identical to TRBD2. The J segment lost 3 bases and the V segment lost 5 bases, leaving 6 bases of the junction unmatched. Germline V lookup: CDR1 SGHTA, CDR2 FQGNSA. This CDR3 is 16 amino acids long. The CDR3 protein is CASSILGTSGSYEQYF. CDR3 bases: TGTGCCAGCAGCATCCTCGGGACTAGCGGGAGCTACGAGCAGTACTTC. The full variable domain, completed using reference TRBV7-2 and TRBJ2-7, is GAGVSQSPSNKVTEKGKDVELRCDPISGHTALYWYRQSLGQGLEFLIYFQGNSAPDKSGLPSDRFSAERTGGSVSTLTIQRTQQEDSAVYLCASSILGTSGSYEQYFGPGTRLTVT.

The chain combines TRBV5-6 with TRBJ2-7, with 9 nucleotides matching TRBD1. The CDR3 sequence is 14 residues long. CDR1 is SGHDT, CDR2 YYEEEE, per germline. J was trimmed by 3 bases and V by 2 bases; bases with no gene match: 3. The CDR3: CASSFGTGNYEQYF. CDR3 nucleotide sequence: TGTGCCAGCAGCTTCGGGACAGGGAACTACGAGCAGTACTTC.

The chain joins TRBV13 to TRBJ2-5, with 10 bases identical to TRBD2. V lost 2 bases and J lost 1; bases outside the gene matches: 1. This CDR3 is built from 15 residues. Germline CDR1 and CDR2: PRHDT and FYEKMQ (reference sequence). CDR3 in amino acids: CASSLRLAGQETQYF. CDR3 coding DNA: TGTGCCAGCAGCTTAAGACTAGCGGGCCAAGAGACCCAGTACTTC.

The chain carries TRBV6-1 and TRBJ2-1; TRBD2 agrees at 9 bases. The CDR3 totals 17 residues. The germline V gene encodes CDR1 MNHNS and CDR2 SASEGT. V was pared by 1 base and J by 4 bases, with 8 bases of the junction left unmatched. This CDR3 reads CASSEDSGLAGYNEQFF. As DNA, the CDR3 is TGTGCCAGCAGTGAAGACTCGGGTCTAGCGGGGTACAATGAGCAGTTCTTC.

This rearrangement joins TRBV19 to TRBJ1-6; D call uncertain. The CDR3 is made up of 15 amino acids. The V gene lost 6 bases and the J gene lost 2 bases, with 11 bases spanning the gap. CDR1 and CDR2 from the germline V gene are LNHDA and SQIVND (reference sequence). The CDR3 region is CASRGREAYNSPLHF. For the CDR3, the DNA is TGTGCCAGTAGGGGGAGGGAGGCCTATAATTCACCCCTCCACTTT.